These 24 T cell receptor beta chains came from one sample sequenced in a study of blood T cells in healthy people across ages. A second roughly 6 to 11 cycle PCR used barcoded and J-beta primers. MiXCR, run by TCRdb on the 5' RACE reads, gives a single entry per CDR3 protein. The data show about a million distinct CDR3 sequences, roughly 51% seen once. Sequencing was done on a sample of blood. These receptors all stem from a woman in her fifties or sixties in good health.

This chain links TRBV5-1 with TRBJ2-1, with D perhaps given as TRBD1 or TRBD2 (6 bases each). This CDR3 spans 16 amino acids. CDR1 is SGHRS and CDR2 is YFSETQ in the germline V gene. The germline V and J ends were trimmed by 0 bases and 6 bases, with 16 bases remaining between them. In DNA form, the CDR3 reads TGCGCCAGCAGCTTGGACCCGGGGGCACTCACCAATGAGCAGTTCTTC. Protein: CASSLDPGALTNEQFF.

The chain combines TRBV29-1 with TRBJ2-5, with TRBD1 matching 7 bases. The DNA end lines up better with TRBJ2-7; the J call may be wrong. CDR3 size: 16 residues. Germline CDR1 reads SQVTM; CDR2 reads ANQGSEA. The CDR3 DNA follows: TGCAGCGTTGTCGGGGACAGTGATTCTAGCTTCTACGAGCAGTACTTC. As protein: CSVVGDSDSSFYEQYF.

This chain links TRBV29-1 with TRBJ2-1; D could derive from TRBD1 or TRBD2 (5 bases each). Deletions cut 1 base from V and 5 bases from J, with 21 bases between. This CDR3 is built from 17 residues. The germline V gene encodes CDR1 SQVTM and CDR2 ANQGSEA. CDR3: CSVEAVWGSKVDNEQFF. The CDR3 DNA follows: TGCAGCGTTGAAGCCGTTTGGGGGTCGAAAGTGGACAATGAGCAGTTCTTC.

This clonotype occurred many times. V is TRBV27 and J is TRBJ2-7, with D perhaps being TRBD1 or TRBD2 (6 bases each). V was cut by 6 bases and J by 0 bases, with 15 bases left in between. The CDR3 totals 15 residues. CDR1 is MNHEY and CDR2 is SMNVEV in the germline V gene (reference sequence). This CDR3 reads CASSLRGGSSYEQYF. The CDR3 DNA is TGTGCCAGCAGCCTCAGGGGAGGTAGCTCCTACGAGCAGTACTTC.

This clonotype was picked up a small number of times. V gene TRBV6-5 combines with J gene TRBJ2-1, with TRBD1 matching over 9 bases. Germline CDR1 is MNHEY and CDR2 is SVGAGI. The V segment lost 4 bases and the J segment 4 bases; nucleotides outside the gene matches: 2. The length of the CDR3 is 14 residues. The CDR3 nucleotides are TGTGCCAGCAGTTCGGACAGGGGATACAATGAGCAGTTCTTC. Translation: CASSSDRGYNEQFF.

This clonotype was counted only a few times. The chain recombines TRBV10-3 with TRBJ2-1, with D unclear. Per germline, CDR1 ENHRY and CDR2 SYGVKD. The CDR3 covers 12 residues. The V end was cut by 0 bases, the J end by 3 bases, with 0 bases between. The CDR3 DNA reads TGTGCCATCAGTGAGTCCTACAATGAGCAGTTCTTC. It encodes CAISESYNEQFF.

This chain connects TRBV11-2 to TRBJ2-5; 11 bases map to TRBD2. The CDR3 has 15 residues. Germline V gene sequence: CDR1 SGHAT, CDR2 FQNNGV. The V and J ends lost 7 bases and 0 bases, in that order; junction bases with no gene match: 4. The CDR3 DNA sequence: TGTGCCAGCACCCCGGGACTAGCGGACCAAGAGACCCAGTACTTC. It encodes CASTPGLADQETQYF. The full variable domain, completed using reference TRBV11-2 and TRBJ2-5, is EAGVAQSPRYKIIEKRQSVAFWCNPISGHATLYWYQQILGQGPKLLIQFQNNGVVDDSQLPKDRFSAERLKGVDSTLKIQPAKLEDSAVYLCASTPGLADQETQYFGPGTRLLVL.

This sequence joins TRBV7-2 and TRBJ2-1; TRBD2 aligns across 13 bases. The V segment lost 5 bases and the J segment 5 bases; nucleotides outside the gene matches: 3. This CDR3 spans 15 amino acids. Germline loops: CDR1 SGHTA, CDR2 FQGNSA. The CDR3 here is CASSQGLAGHNEQFF. The DNA for the CDR3 is TGTGCCAGCAGCCAGGGACTAGCGGGGCACAATGAGCAGTTCTTC.

This rearrangement joins TRBV12-3 or TRBV12-4 to TRBJ1-2; no clear D. The length of the CDR3 is 13 residues. Trimming cost V 6 bases and J 1 base, with 9 bases left between them. In DNA form, the CDR3 reads TGTGCCAGCAGCGAGGGAGGTAACTATGGCTACACCTTC. This sequence encodes CASSEGGNYGYTF.

This chain connects TRBV20-1 to TRBJ1-1; possibly TRBD1 for D (6 bases). From germline, CDR1 is DFQATT and CDR2 SNEGSKA (reference sequence). The CDR3 is 14 amino acids. Trimming shortened V by 3 bases and J by 2 bases, and 13 bases separated the two germline ends. The CDR3 loop reads CSARDQGRNTEAFF. The CDR3 DNA follows: TGCAGTGCTAGGGATCAGGGGCGAAACACTGAAGCTTTCTTT.

V is TRBV12-3 or TRBV12-4 and J is TRBJ2-1, with D perhaps TRBD2 (6 bases). The CDR3 is made up of 15 amino acids. Trimming took off 5 bases at V and 9 bases at J, with 20 bases between the two ends. The CDR3 DNA follows: TGTGCCAGCAGTCCTGGGAGGAGGGCCCTTGCTGAGCAGTTCTTC. Encoded protein: CASSPGRRALAEQFF.

This clonotype was observed many times. The V call is TRBV7-8, the J call TRBJ2-7; 9 bases align to TRBD2. This CDR3 has 15 residues. The J segment lost 0 bases and the V segment lost 6 bases, leaving 6 bases of the junction unmatched. Per germline, CDR1 SGHVS and CDR2 FQNEAQ. Here the CDR3 DNA reads TGTGCCAGCAGTTCCCTAGCGGGAAGCTCCTACGAGCAGTACTTC. Protein product: CASSSLAGSSYEQYF.

DNA of the CDR3: TGTGCCAGCAGTTTAGACAGGGTTCGAGGCTACACCTTC. Translating gives CASSLDRVRGYTF. The rearrangement links TRBV12-3 or TRBV12-4 to TRBJ1-2; a possible D gene is TRBD1 (6 bases). CDR3 length equals 13 residues. The ends were cut back, 1 base at V and 8 bases at J, with 11 bases in the middle.

The gene calls are TRBV7-2 and TRBJ2-7; D remains unclear. The germline gives CDR1 SGHTA, CDR2 FQGNSA. Trimming stripped 5 bases from V and 0 bases from J, with 11 bases between. CDR3 length: 14 residues. The CDR3 reads CTSSLSARSYEQYF. DNA for the CDR3: TGTACCAGCAGCCTGTCCGCGCGCTCCTACGAGCAGTACTTC.

The chain combines TRBV6-2 or TRBV6-3 with TRBJ2-1; no clear D gene. The CDR3 loop spans 11 amino acids. Trimming removed 6 bases at V and 8 bases at J, with 8 bases between. From germline, CDR1 is MNHEY and CDR2 SVGEGT. The CDR3 DNA follows: TGTGCCAGCAGCAATCATGATGAGCAGTTCTTC. The encoded protein is CASSNHDEQFF.

This clonotype was observed a few times. The V gene is TRBV4-2, the J gene TRBJ1-4; D not resolved. In germline, CDR1 is LGHNA, CDR2 YNFKEQ. The V end lost 4 bases, the J end lost 3 bases, and 12 bases lay between the germline ends. This CDR3 has 15 residues. The DNA of the CDR3 is TGTGCCAGCAGCCCCTGGGGTGAGGCTAATGAAAAACTGTTTTTT. Translation: CASSPWGEANEKLFF.

V gene TRBV20-1 combines with J gene TRBJ2-3; a possible D gene is TRBD2 (6 bases). CDR3 size: 12 residues. Per the germline V gene, CDR1 is DFQATT and CDR2 is SNEGSKA (reference sequence). Deletions cut 7 bases from V and 2 bases from J, with 10 bases between. Written as DNA, the CDR3 is TGCAGTGTCCCGGGAGCCACAGATACGCAGTATTTT. Translating gives CSVPGATDTQYF.

The chain recombines TRBV21-1 with TRBJ1-6; the table calls TRBD1, which could not be checked here. TRBV21-1 is listed as a pseudogene. The CDR3 spans 15 residues. CDR3 nucleotide sequence: TGTGCCAGCGCCAAAGGCGGGGCGTTTAATTCACCCCTCCACTTT. Amino acid sequence: CASAKGGAFNSPLHF.

This clonotype turned up a few times. The chain has TRBV2 and TRBJ2-7, with 12 bases lining up with TRBD2. The germline V gene encodes CDR1 SNHLY and CDR2 FYNNEI. The J segment lost 1 base and the V segment lost 5 bases, leaving 3 bases of the junction unmatched. CDR3 size: 15 residues. CDR3 loop: CASSWTSGVSYEQYF. CDR3 nucleotides: TGTGCCAGCAGTTGGACTAGCGGGGTATCCTACGAGCAGTACTTC.

With regard to this clonotype: One junction end disagrees with the germline gene, perhaps due to a read error. The chain joins TRBV12-3 or TRBV12-4 to TRBJ2-5, with D perhaps matching TRBD2 (6 bases). The CDR3 sequence is 14 residues long. The CDR3 nucleotides are TGTGCCGGCAGTAGAGGGGACTACCAAGAGACCCAGTACTTC. Its protein product is CAGSRGDYQETQYF.

The chain combines TRBV7-2 with TRBJ2-3; 9 bases are a match to TRBD1. The V gene's germline CDR1 is SGHTA and CDR2 FQGNSA. This CDR3 has 15 amino acids. J was trimmed by 4 bases and V by 4 bases; bases with no gene match: 6. CDR3 in amino acids: CASSSHGTGSDTQYF. In nucleotides, the CDR3 is TGTGCCAGCAGCTCCCACGGGACAGGGTCAGATACGCAGTATTTT.

This clonotype has a single count. V usage is TRBV20-1 and J usage is TRBJ2-7, with D tentatively TRBD1 (6 bases). V gave up 0 bases and J gave up 12 bases, with 21 bases separating them. The CDR3 is 14 amino acids. Germline V gene lookup returns CDR1 DFQATT and CDR2 SNEGSKA (reference sequence). CDR3 DNA sequence: TGCAGTGCTAGAGACAGGGGCCGGGACACCCCTTTGTACTTC. Encoded protein: CSARDRGRDTPLYF.

The J gene is TRBJ1-4, the V gene TRBV28, with unresolved D. Germline values: CDR1 MDHEN, CDR2 SYDVKM. The CDR3 loop spans 12 amino acids. The ends were cut back, 3 bases at V and 5 bases at J, with 4 bases in the middle. DNA for the CDR3: TGTGCCAGCAGTTTGTGGAATGAAAAACTGTTTTTT. Translated, it gives CASSLWNEKLFF.

This clonotype appeared once. This sequence joins TRBV20-1 and TRBJ1-5, with 7 bases aligning to TRBD1. The CDR3 totals 13 residues. J gave up 6 bases and V 3 bases, and 5 bases lay outside the gene matches. The germline CDR1 and CDR2 sequences are DFQATT and SNEGSKA (reference sequence). CDR3 sequence: CSARPQGVQPQHF. The CDR3 DNA reads as TGCAGTGCTAGGCCTCAGGGGGTTCAGCCCCAGCATTTT.